This T cell receptor beta chain was identified during a study of T cells after yellow fever vaccination. Germline values: CDR1 MNHEY, CDR2 SVGAGI. V shed 2 bases and J shed 0 bases, with 8 bases lying between them. This CDR3 contains 15 residues. TCRdb independently ran MiXCR on the 5' RACE reads; one entry per CDR3 protein. The sample consists of hundreds of thousands of distinct CDR3 sequences, about a sixth of them appearing once. This clonotype was detected many times. This chain joins TRBV6-5 and TRBJ1-3, with D perhaps matching TRBD1 (5 bases). This clonotype was obtained from a man aged 18 to 30 who received the YFV17D yellow fever vaccine. The specimen comprised PBMCs, sampled 5 to 6 days after the first yellow fever vaccination. The DNA for the CDR3 is TGTGCCAGCAGTTACACAGGATCCTCTGGAAACACCATATATTTT. This sequence encodes CASSYTGSSGNTIYF.